The 14 T cell receptor beta chains below all came from one sample that was sequenced in a study of response to subunit inactivated influenza vaccine. One entry per CDR3 protein, called by TCRdb with MiXCR from the RT-PCR reads. The sample has under 950,000 distinct CDR3 sequences, around 20% seen once; the top ten hold 10%. This specimen consisted of PBMCs from blood, obtained 5 to 6 days after vaccination. The source is a man aged 50 to 59 who received an inactivated influenza vaccine.

This clonotype appeared a few times. The chain couples TRBV5-1 to TRBJ1-1; D is undetermined. Trimming took off 1 base at V and 5 bases at J, with 12 bases between the two ends. Per the germline V gene, CDR1 is SGHRS and CDR2 is YFSETQ. CDR3 size: 14 residues. CDR3 in amino acids: CASSLSSERTEAFF. The CDR3 DNA reads as TGCGCCAGCAGCTTGAGTTCGGAGAGAACTGAAGCTTTCTTT.

This clonotype was counted at least ten times. The chain joins TRBV19 to TRBJ2-1; D might be TRBD1 or TRBD2, each matching 5 bases. Trimming cost V 6 bases and J 8 bases, with 26 bases left between them. The V gene's germline CDR1 is LNHDA and CDR2 SQIVND (reference sequence). The CDR3 loop spans 17 amino acids. CDR3 protein: CASSPLYSRGLGHEQFF. The CDR3 DNA reads as TGTGCCAGTAGCCCTCTTTACTCACGGGGCCTCGGCCATGAGCAGTTCTTC.

This clonotype was seen only a few times. The genes are TRBV4-1 and TRBJ2-7; tentatively, D is TRBD1 (6 bases). Germline V lookup: CDR1 MGHRA, CDR2 YSYEKL. Trimming stripped 0 bases from V and 3 bases from J, with 12 bases between. CDR3 length: 15 residues. CDR3 region: CASSQDQGNFYEQYF. Here the CDR3 DNA reads TGCGCCAGCAGCCAAGATCAGGGGAACTTCTACGAGCAGTACTTC.

J is TRBJ2-5 and V is TRBV3-1; tentative D call: TRBD2 (5 bases). Germline V gene sequence: CDR1 LGHDT, CDR2 YNNKEL (reference sequence). The CDR3 extends over 14 amino acids. V dropped 5 bases and J dropped 3 bases, with 13 bases sitting between them. DNA for the CDR3: TGTGCCAGCAGCGCCCTAGCTTCCAAAGAGACCCAGTACTTC. This sequence encodes CASSALASKETQYF.

Ten or more counts support this clonotype. The genes are TRBV20-1 and TRBJ2-3; 10 bases are a match to TRBD2. The V segment lost 3 bases and the J segment 2 bases; nucleotides outside the gene matches: 8. CDR1 is DFQATT and CDR2 is SNEGSKA in the germline V gene (reference sequence). The length of the CDR3 is 16 residues. This CDR3 is CSARRRSGGATDTQYF. The CDR3 DNA sequence: TGCAGTGCTAGGAGAAGGAGCGGGGGGGCCACAGATACGCAGTATTTT.

This chain uses TRBV12-3 or TRBV12-4 with TRBJ2-2, with 7 positions matching TRBD2. The length of the CDR3 is 15 residues. Unmatched junction bases numbered 10, after V lost 6 bases and J lost 6 bases. Here the CDR3 reads CASRLGGGSAGELFF. The CDR3 nucleotides are TGTGCCAGCAGATTGGGGGGGGGATCTGCCGGGGAGCTGTTTTTT.

The chain recombines TRBV27 with TRBJ2-4, with D maybe TRBD2 (6 bases). Per the germline V gene, CDR1 is MNHEY and CDR2 is SMNVEV (reference sequence). This CDR3 has 15 residues. V was trimmed by 3 bases and J by 12 bases, leaving 21 bases between them. CDR3 nucleotide sequence: TGTGCCAGCAGTTTTGGCACCGGGACTGCCTCCACTCAGTACTTC. Its protein product is CASSFGTGTASTQYF.

The rearrangement links TRBV7-9 to TRBJ1-1, with TRBD1 matching over 8 bases. The CDR3 spans 16 residues. The germline V gene encodes CDR1 SEHNR and CDR2 FQNEAQ (reference sequence). V lost 5 bases and J lost 4; bases outside the gene matches: 12. CDR3 nucleotides: TGTGCCAGCAGCCCAAGCCGGACAGGGAGTGGCACTGAAGCTTTCTTT. Amino acid sequence: CASSPSRTGSGTEAFF.

V usage is TRBV5-6 and J usage is TRBJ2-7, with TRBD1 identical over 7 bases. The CDR3 is 15 residues long. Trimming took 2 bases from V and 2 from J; bases not matched to a gene: 7. Germline values: CDR1 SGHDT, CDR2 YYEEEE. DNA for the CDR3: TGTGCCAGCAGCTTAGATCGGGACAGACCCTACGAGCAGTACTTC. It codes for CASSLDRDRPYEQYF.

This chain uses TRBV9 with TRBJ2-3, with 9 bases lining up with TRBD2. Germline assignment: CDR1 SGDLS and CDR2 YYNGEE. The CDR3 has 16 amino acids. J was trimmed by 5 bases and V by 4 bases; bases with no gene match: 11. The CDR3 DNA is TGTGCCAGCAGCATGTCGGCGGGAGGGCAAGGAGATACGCAGTATTTT. Translated: CASSMSAGGQGDTQYF.

This clonotype occurred a few times. The chain uses TRBV11-2 and TRBJ2-2; no reliable D call. From germline, CDR1 is SGHAT and CDR2 FQNNGV. The CDR3 loop spans 16 amino acids. With 1 base removed from V and 2 bases from J, the gap between germline ends came to 11 bases. The CDR3 coding sequence is TGTGCCAGCAGCTTAGGTATGGGCGGAAACACCGGGGAGCTGTTTTTT. Amino acid sequence: CASSLGMGGNTGELFF. Full variable domain (missing parts from reference TRBV11-2 and TRBJ2-2): EAGVAQSPRYKIIEKRQSVAFWCNPISGHATLYWYQQILGQGPKLLIQFQNNGVVDDSQLPKDRFSAERLKGVDSTLKIQPAKLEDSAVYLCASSLGMGGNTGELFFGEGSRLTVL.

This clonotype was observed a few times. The genes are TRBV6-2 or TRBV6-3 and TRBJ2-1; 7 bases align to TRBD1. V shed 5 bases and J 0 bases; nucleotides not matched to a gene: 7. The CDR3 is 16 residues long. Germline loops: CDR1 MNHEY, CDR2 SVGEGT. In DNA, the CDR3 is TGTGCCAGCAGTCGTCAGACAGGGAGCTCCTACAATGAGCAGTTCTTC. Translation gives CASSRQTGSSYNEQFF.

This clonotype was counted between two and nine times. The rearrangement joins TRBV6-1 to TRBJ2-2; weak D call: TRBD1 (6 bases). The CDR3 runs 14 residues. Deletions cut 6 bases from V and 6 bases from J, with 14 bases between. Germline lookup yields CDR1 MNHNS and CDR2 SASEGT. The CDR3 spells CASRRNRVAGELFF. CDR3 bases: TGTGCCAGCAGACGTAACAGGGTTGCCGGGGAGCTGTTTTTT.

This clonotype was found many times. This chain connects TRBV12-3 or TRBV12-4 to TRBJ2-1; 14 bases agree with TRBD2. CDR3 size: 16 residues. J was trimmed by 8 bases and V by 5 bases; bases with no gene match: 8. CDR3 bases: TGTGCCAGCAGTCCTGGGACTAGCGGGAGTAGGTATGAGCAGTTCTTC. Encoded protein: CASSPGTSGSRYEQFF.